These 18 T cell receptor beta chains were all obtained from the same sample, sequenced in a study of human T cells and chemical hapten exposure. Time point of the sample: patch test 1, 2 weeks after DPC sensitization. Sample treatment: therapeutic diphenylcyclopropenone sensitization with weekly scalp DPC. TCRdb re-derived calls from the RACE reads in MiXCR, one entry per CDR3 protein. The sample gives approximately 350,000 distinct CDR3 sequences, approximately 6.3% of which show up once; approximately 8.9% is in the top ten. The starting material was whole blood, obtained in connection with sensitization to the hapten diphenylcyclopropenone (DPC). The receptors shown here come from a woman in her late teens or twenties with alopecia areata. Some clones in this sample may be carry-over from other donors' samples.

V gene TRBV2 combines with J gene TRBJ1-2; TRBD1 might be the D (5 bases). Trimming shortened V by 0 bases and J by 2 bases, and 13 bases separated the two germline ends. The CDR3 has 16 amino acids. The germline V gene has CDR1 SNHLY and CDR2 FYNNEI. The CDR3 DNA reads TGTGCCAGCAGTGAAGCGCAGGGCACCCTGAACTATGGCTACACCTTC. This sequence encodes CASSEAQGTLNYGYTF.

This clonotype occurred a few times. V gene TRBV6-5 combines with J gene TRBJ2-3, with 8 bases lining up with TRBD2. After removal of 4 bases from V and 6 bases from J, the junction contained 9 bases not matched to a gene. The germline CDR1 and CDR2 sequences are MNHEY and SVGAGI. The CDR3 runs 15 residues. This CDR3 reads CASSLEPGLGDTQYF. The CDR3 nucleotides read TGTGCCAGCAGTTTAGAACCGGGACTAGGGGATACGCAGTATTTT.

Ten or more counts support this clonotype. The chain uses TRBV24-1 and TRBJ2-3, with TRBD1 matching 8 bases. CDR3 size: 15 residues. The germline CDR1 and CDR2 sequences are KGHDR and SFDVKD. The trim removed 5 bases at V and 2 bases at J, leaving 5 bases unmatched. In DNA, the CDR3 is TGTGCCACCAGTGCTCCAGGGGGCTCCACAGATACGCAGTATTTT. Translated: CATSAPGGSTDTQYF.

The genes are TRBV6-5 and TRBJ1-1, with D maybe TRBD1 (5 bases). CDR1 and CDR2 from the germline V gene are MNHEY and SVGAGI. Trimming stripped 6 bases from V and 1 base from J, with 18 bases between. CDR3 length: 16 amino acids. CDR3 nucleotide sequence: TGTGCCAGCAGAAAACTACTCGGGACTGGGAACACTGAAGCTTTCTTT. Protein sequence: CASRKLLGTGNTEAFF.

J is TRBJ2-5 and V is TRBV28, with 7 bases aligning to TRBD1. CDR1 and CDR2 from the germline V gene are MDHEN and SYDVKM. There are 16 residues in the CDR3. V shed 5 bases and J 2 bases; nucleotides not matched to a gene: 11. CDR3 DNA sequence: TGTGCCAGCAGTCCACCAGGGGGACGCGAGCAAGAGACCCAGTACTTC. It encodes CASSPPGGREQETQYF.

This clonotype has at least ten counts. J is TRBJ2-2 and V is TRBV18; 11 positions agree with TRBD2. CDR1 is KGHSH and CDR2 is LQKENI in the germline V gene. V gave up 2 bases and J gave up 1 base; unmatched junction bases: 0. This CDR3 is built from 16 residues. The CDR3 sequence: CASSPGTSGNTGELFF. The DNA for the CDR3 is TGTGCCAGCTCACCAGGGACTAGCGGGAACACCGGGGAGCTGTTTTTT.

This clonotype was counted only a few times. V usage is TRBV14 and J usage is TRBJ2-6; 9 bases map to TRBD1. Germline values: CDR1 SGHDN, CDR2 FVKESK. CDR3 length: 18 amino acids. V dropped 4 bases and J dropped 0; count of bases not matched to a gene: 7. The CDR3 DNA follows: TGTGCCAGCAGCCCGGGACAGGGCTCTAGCTCTGGGGCCAACGTCCTGACTTTC. This sequence encodes CASSPGQGSSSGANVLTF.

This clonotype was seen at least ten times. This chain links TRBV28 with TRBJ1-6, with a tentative D call TRBD1 (5 bases). From germline, CDR1 is MDHEN and CDR2 SYDVKM. Trimming removed 3 bases at V and 5 bases at J, with 11 bases between. The CDR3 length is 15 residues. The CDR3 nucleotides read TGTGCCAGCAGTTTCGCCAGGGTCGATAATTCACCCCTCCACTTT. This encodes CASSFARVDNSPLHF. The whole variable domain, filled in from reference TRBV28 and TRBJ1-6, reads DVKVTQSSRYLVKRTGEKVFLECVQDMDHENMFWYRQDPGLGLRLIYFSYDVKMKEKGDIPEGYSVSREKKERFSLILESASTNQTSMYLCASSFARVDNSPLHFGNGTRLTVT.

This clonotype was seen ten or more times. This chain links TRBV7-9 with TRBJ2-3, with a possible D match to TRBD2 (6 bases). The CDR3 spans 17 residues. CDR1 and CDR2 from the germline V gene are SEHNR and FQNEAQ (reference sequence). V lost 4 bases and J 5 bases, leaving 22 bases between the germline ends. This CDR3 reads CASSSPGRGIKEDTQYF. CDR3 DNA sequence: TGTGCCAGCAGCTCACCGGGACGGGGGATTAAAGAAGATACGCAGTATTTT. The full variable domain, with the rest looked up from reference TRBV7-9 and TRBJ2-3, is DTGVSQNPRHKITKRGQNVTFRCDPISEHNRLYWYRQTLGQGPEFLTYFQNEAQLEKSRLLSDRFSAERPKGSFSTLEIQRTEQGDSAMYLCASSSPGRGIKEDTQYFGPGTRLTVL.

This clonotype occurred many times. V usage is TRBV4-2 and J usage is TRBJ1-2; 8 bases align to TRBD1. Looked up from germline, CDR1 is LGHNA and CDR2 is YNFKEQ. The CDR3 consists of 15 residues. V lost 4 bases, J lost 8 bases, and 12 bases stayed unmatched. The CDR3 DNA sequence: TGTGCCAGCAGCCCTATGCAGACAGGGGCGTTCGGCTACACCTTC. Translating it yields CASSPMQTGAFGYTF.

The chain is built from TRBV27 and TRBJ1-4; the match to TRBD1 covers 7 bases. The CDR3 loop spans 15 amino acids. Germline trimming cut 1 base from V and 5 bases from J; bases unmatched to any gene: 4. The germline V gene has CDR1 MNHEY and CDR2 SMNVEV (reference sequence). In nucleotides, the CDR3 is TGTGCCAGCAGTTTATACGGCAGGGGGAATGAAAAACTGTTTTTT. Translation: CASSLYGRGNEKLFF.

This clonotype has a count of ten or more. The rearrangement links TRBV6-4 to TRBJ2-2, with D maybe TRBD1 (6 bases). The CDR3 has 14 amino acids. Germline CDR1 reads MRHNA; CDR2 reads SNTAGT. The V gene lost 2 bases and the J gene lost 6 bases, with 10 bases spanning the gap. The chain's CDR3 is CASSDDRGSGELFF. CDR3 in DNA: TGTGCCAGCAGTGACGATAGGGGGTCCGGGGAGCTGTTTTTT.

The V call is TRBV5-1, the J call TRBJ2-2, with a tentative D call TRBD2 (5 bases). This CDR3 has 15 residues. The germline CDR1 and CDR2 sequences are SGHRS and YFSETQ. The V end lost 0 bases, the J end lost 6 bases, and 12 bases lay between the germline ends. CDR3 bases: TGCGCCAGCAGCTTGGTCCGAGCGGACCCCGGGGAGCTGTTTTTT. Residues: CASSLVRADPGELFF.

This clonotype has a handful of counts. The chain has TRBV7-2 and TRBJ2-3; 10 bases line up with TRBD2. The CDR3 spans 15 residues. Looked up from germline, CDR1 is SGHTA and CDR2 is FQGNSA. V gave up 3 bases and J gave up 5 bases; unmatched junction bases: 5. The CDR3 DNA sequence: TGTGCCAGCAGCTTGAGCGGGGGGGCCCAAGATACGCAGTATTTT. As protein: CASSLSGGAQDTQYF.

The chain carries TRBV6-1 and TRBJ2-5; TRBD1 agrees at 7 bases. This CDR3 is 14 amino acids long. Looked up from germline, CDR1 is MNHNS and CDR2 is SASEGT. Losses at the gene ends were 6 bases for V and 2 bases for J; bases not matched to a gene: 6. The CDR3 bases are TGTGCCAGCAGCCCGGGACAGCTACAAGAGACCCAGTACTTC. Translation gives CASSPGQLQETQYF.

About this clonotype: Germline is not matched at one junction end, which may reflect a read error. The chain couples TRBV4-1 to TRBJ1-5, with D possibly TRBD1 on 6 matching bases. Germline V gene data show CDR1 as MGHRA and CDR2 as YSYEKL. This CDR3 contains 16 residues. The CDR3 DNA is TGCGCCAGCAGCTCCGAGGGGGGCTTACCCAATCGGCCCCAGCATTTT. Its translation is CASSSEGGLPNRPQHF.

J is TRBJ1-1 and V is TRBV7-3, with 7 bases fitting TRBD1. CDR1 SGHTA and CDR2 FQGTGA come from the germline V gene. The CDR3 length is 14 residues. After removal of 5 bases from V and 6 bases from J, the junction contained 9 bases not matched to a gene. This chain's CDR3 is CASSPRQGGPEAFF. CDR3 DNA sequence: TGTGCCAGCAGCCCCCGACAGGGAGGGCCTGAAGCTTTCTTT.

This clonotype was counted only a few times. This chain joins TRBV7-2 and TRBJ1-3, with D hard to call. CDR1 SGHTA and CDR2 FQGNSA come from the germline V gene. The V end was cut by 4 bases, the J end by 0 bases, with 10 bases between. The CDR3 is 15 residues long. The DNA for the CDR3 is TGTGCCAGCAGCTCCCAGACGATCTCTGGAAACACCATATATTTT. Amino acids: CASSSQTISGNTIYF.